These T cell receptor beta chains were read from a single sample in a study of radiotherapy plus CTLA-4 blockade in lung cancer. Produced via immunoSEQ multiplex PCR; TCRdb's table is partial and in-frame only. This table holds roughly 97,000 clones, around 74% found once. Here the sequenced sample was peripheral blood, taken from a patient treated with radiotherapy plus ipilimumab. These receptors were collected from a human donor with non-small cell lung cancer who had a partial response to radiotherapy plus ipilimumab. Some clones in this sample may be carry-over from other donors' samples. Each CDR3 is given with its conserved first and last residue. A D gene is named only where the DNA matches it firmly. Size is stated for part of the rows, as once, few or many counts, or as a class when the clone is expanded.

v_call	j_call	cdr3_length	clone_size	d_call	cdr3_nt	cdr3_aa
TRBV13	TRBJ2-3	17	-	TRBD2	TGTGCCAGCAGCTTTGTGGGACTAGCCCACGAGGGAGATACGCAGTATTTT	CASSFVGLAHEGDTQYF
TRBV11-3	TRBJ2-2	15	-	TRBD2	TGTGCCAGCAGCCCAGACGGGAGGTATGCCGGGGAGCTGTTTTTT	CASSPDGRYAGELFF
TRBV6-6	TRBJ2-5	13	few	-	TGTGCCAGCAGACACCGAAGACAAGAGACCCAGTACTTC	CASRHRRQETQYF
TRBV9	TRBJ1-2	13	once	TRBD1	TGTGCCAGCAGCGCACAGGGGCGGCGGGGCTACACCTTC	CASSAQGRRGYTF
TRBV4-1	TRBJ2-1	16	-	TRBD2	TGCGCCAGCAGCAAACCGGGACTAGCGGGCTACAATGAGCAGTTCTTC	CASSKPGLAGYNEQFF
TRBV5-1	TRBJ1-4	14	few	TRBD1	TGCGCCAGCAGCTTGGAGGGGGCAGGGGAAAAACTGTTTTTT	CASSLEGAGEKLFF
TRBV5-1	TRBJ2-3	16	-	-	TGCGCCAGCAGCTCGGAGACGGGAGCTAGCACAGATACGCAGTATTTT	CASSSETGASTDTQYF
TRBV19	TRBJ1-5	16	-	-	TGTGCCAGTAGTAGAACAAGCGGGGACGGCAATCAGCCCCAGCATTTT	CASSRTSGDGNQPQHF
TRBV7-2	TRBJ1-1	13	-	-	TGTGCCAGCAGCTTAGCCAGGAACACTGAAGCTTTCTTT	CASSLARNTEAFF
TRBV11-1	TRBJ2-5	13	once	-	TGTGCCAGCAGCTTAGGGACATATGAGACCCAGTACTTC	CASSLGTYETQYF
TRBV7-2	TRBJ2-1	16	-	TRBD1	TGTGCCAGCAGCCGATTTACGGGACAGCTCGAAAGGGGGCAGTTCTTC	CASSRFTGQLERGQFF
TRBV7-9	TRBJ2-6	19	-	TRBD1	TGTGCCAGCAGCTTACCTCATGGGACAGGGGACTCTGGGGCCAACGTCCTGACTTTC	CASSLPHGTGDSGANVLTF
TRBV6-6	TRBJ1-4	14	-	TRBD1	TGTGCCAGCAGTAGAGGGACAGCTAATGAAAAACTGTTTTTT	CASSRGTANEKLFF
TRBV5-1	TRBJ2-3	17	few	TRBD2	TGCGCCAGCAGCTTGGATGGCGGGAGATATTGGACAGATACGCAGTATTTT	CASSLDGGRYWTDTQYF
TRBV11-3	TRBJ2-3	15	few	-	TGTGCCAGCAGCTCCGGAGGTGACTACACAGATACGCAGTATTTT	CASSSGGDYTDTQYF
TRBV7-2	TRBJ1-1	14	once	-	TGTGCCAGCAGCAAGCAGGGGTGGGGGACTGAAGCTTTCTTT	CASSKQGWGTEAFF
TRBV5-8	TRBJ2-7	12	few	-	TGTGCCAGCAGCTTGTTCCAGTACGAGCAGTACTTC	CASSLFQYEQYF
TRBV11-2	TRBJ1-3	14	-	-	TGTGCCAGCACCACACCCAGGGCCGGAAACACCATATATTTT	CASTTPRAGNTIYF
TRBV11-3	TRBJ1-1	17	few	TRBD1	TGTGCCAGCAGCTTAATTTTGACAGGGGCTATTAACACTGAAGCTTTCTTT	CASSLILTGAINTEAFF
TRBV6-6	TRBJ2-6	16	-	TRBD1	TGTGCCAGCAGTTACCCCAGGGGGCCTGGGGCCAACGTCCTGACTTTC	CASSYPRGPGANVLTF
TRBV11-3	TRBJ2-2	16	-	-	TGTGCCAGCATCCTAACGCACAGCAGTTTACCCGGGGAGCTGTTTTTT	CASILTHSSLPGELFF
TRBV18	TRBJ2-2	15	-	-	TGTGCCAGCTCACTCTCCGGGATTTCCACCGGGGAGCTGTTTTTT	CASSLSGISTGELFF